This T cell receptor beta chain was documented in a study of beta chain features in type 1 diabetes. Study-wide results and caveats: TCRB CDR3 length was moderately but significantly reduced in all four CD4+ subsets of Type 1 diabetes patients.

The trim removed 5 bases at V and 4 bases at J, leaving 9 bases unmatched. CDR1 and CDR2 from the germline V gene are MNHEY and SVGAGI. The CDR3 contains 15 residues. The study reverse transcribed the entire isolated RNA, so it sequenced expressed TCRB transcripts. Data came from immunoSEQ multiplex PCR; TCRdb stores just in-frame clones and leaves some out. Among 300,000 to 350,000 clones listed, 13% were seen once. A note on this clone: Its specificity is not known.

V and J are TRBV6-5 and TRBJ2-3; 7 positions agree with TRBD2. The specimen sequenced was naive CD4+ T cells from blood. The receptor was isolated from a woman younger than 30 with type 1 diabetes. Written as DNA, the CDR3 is TGTGCCAGCAGTCGGGGGGTTGCGGGAGCAGATACGCAGTATTTT. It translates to CASSRGVAGADTQYF.